This TCR beta chain was profiled in a study of T cells in Graves' hyperthyroidism and ophthalmopathy. Whole-study context: Peripheral blood was collected at initial diagnosis, before any treatment.

Study results and caveats: A 13 V-J model separated ophthalmopathy from stable hyperthyroidism. The blood repertoire included most of the expanded thyroid clonotypes above 0.001. Progression to ophthalmopathy was predicted a median of 6.5 months early.

The CDR3 is made up of 13 amino acids. Trimming left V 3 bases short and J 0 bases short, with 5 bases between. Per the germline V gene, CDR1 is SNHLY and CDR2 is FYNNEI. Amplification yielded TCR beta CDR3 regions, with RNA transcripts as the source. HTBI primers were employed in a first-round RT-PCR of the TCR CDR3. Each CDR3 protein is one row after TCRdb ran MiXCR on the multiplex PCR reads. The data contain 400,000 or so distinct CDR3 sequences, roughly 14% of them singletons. This clonotype occurred many times. The antigen remains unidentified. This sequence originates from a woman aged 25 to 39 with Graves' ophthalmopathy. This rearrangement joins TRBV2 to TRBJ1-1; D gene uncertain. Input material: blood. CDR3 protein: CASSDKLNTEAFF. In nucleotides, the CDR3 is TGTGCCAGCAGTGACAAATTGAACACTGAAGCTTTCTTT.